This T cell receptor (beta chain) was recovered during a study of regulatory T cells in long-lasting Graves disease. This clonotype has ten or more counts. Its antigen is still unknown. Notes on the study in general: Lower TCR diversity characterized persistent Graves' patients relative to newly diagnosed patients.

Building the TCR beta libraries relied on iRepertoire HTBI primers, and CDR3 regions underwent Arm-PCR. Each CDR3 protein is one row after TCRdb ran MiXCR on the multiplex PCR reads. The table shows 370,000 or so distinct CDR3 sequences, with 15% to 20% occurring only once. Indicated time point: newly diagnosed GD, antithyroid drugs for less than 3 months. With RNA extracted from PBMCs as input, the TCR library was made. The same data also went into a second study, on T cells in Graves' hyperthyroidism and ophthalmopathy. That report notes: The HTBI primer set was used in a first-round RT-PCR of the TCR CDR3. Researchers report that a 13 V-J model separated ophthalmopathy from stable hyperthyroidism.

The source was peripheral blood mononuclear cells (PBMCs), collected at new diagnosis, from a patient treated with antithyroid drugs. The sequence came from a woman aged 18-29 years with Graves disease.

The CDR3 coding sequence is TGTGCCAGCAGCTTAGACAGGGCTCAGCCCCAGCATTTT. Its translation: CASSLDRAQPQHF. The V call is TRBV11-2, the J call TRBJ1-5; weak D call: TRBD1 (5 bases). Germline loops: CDR1 SGHAT, CDR2 FQNNGV. V lost 0 bases to trimming and J lost 6 bases, with 6 bases between them. This CDR3 is built from 13 residues.